Below are 3 T cell receptor beta chains sequenced from a single sample in a study of cytomegalovirus exposure and HLA in healthy donors. A multiplex PCR was run with 60 Vbeta primers and 13 Jbeta primers. The assay was immunoSEQ multiplex PCR, and TCRdb's table has in-frame clones only and misses some. The table includes tens of thousands of clones, more than 65% detected once. The source material was PBMCs. The receptors stem from a man under 40 in good health and CMV-seronegative.

The chain uses TRBV5-6 and TRBJ2-2, with 7 bases lining up with TRBD1. Germline-derived CDR1 and CDR2 are SGHDT and YYEEEE. V lost 4 bases, J lost 5 bases, and 5 bases stayed unmatched. This CDR3 contains 14 residues. The CDR3 DNA sequence: TGTGCCAGCAGCGACGACAGGGCGACCGGGGAGCTGTTTTTT. It specifies CASSDDRATGELFF.

In its sample, this clone was seen once. The rearrangement uses TRBV5-1 and TRBJ2-1, with TRBD1 matching over 7 bases. Germline loops: CDR1 SGHRS, CDR2 YFSETQ. This CDR3 region has 15 residues. The V gene end was trimmed by 0 bases and the J gene end by 7 bases; junction bases not matched to a gene: 7. CDR3 sequence reads: CASSLEGTAINEQFF. The CDR3 bases are TGCGCCAGCAGCTTGGAAGGGACAGCAATAAATGAGCAGTTCTTC.

The J gene is TRBJ1-1, the V gene TRBV25-1; D ambiguous. CDR1 is MGHDK, CDR2 SYGVNS, per germline. V was clipped by 3 bases and J by 1 base, with 15 bases between them. The CDR3 sequence is 16 residues long. This chain's CDR3 is CASSDSSISGNTEAFF. As DNA, the CDR3 is TGTGCCAGCAGTGATAGTTCCATTTCAGGGAACACTGAAGCTTTCTTT. The entire variable domain, with the rest obtained from reference TRBV25-1 and TRBJ1-1, is as follows: EADIYQTPRYLVIGTGKKITLECSQTMGHDKMYWYQQDPGMELHLIHYSYGVNSTEKGDLSSESTVSRIRTEHFPLTLESARPSHTSQYLCASSDSSISGNTEAFFGQGTRLTVV.